The T cell receptor beta chain under discussion was sequenced for a study of shared clonotypes between healthy human individuals. In germline, CDR1 is LGHNA, CDR2 YSLEER. V dropped 0 bases and J dropped 4 bases, with 15 bases sitting between them. This CDR3 is built from 17 residues. Execution of the assay was at deep level. Authors' data handling: There were no quality scores in the junction-only immunoSEQ sequences, so filtering differed. The data were produced by immunoSEQ multiplex PCR, yet TCRdb's version contains in-frame clones alone and is incomplete. The DNA was the basis for D and trimming; V, J and clone size are from that table. The data hold some 2.1 million clones, with 95% observed a single time.

This TCR came from a man between 18 and 35 years old in good health. Sequenced input: naive CD4+ T cells sorted from blood. Stated subset: CD45RA+ positively selected. The chain employs TRBV4-3 and TRBJ2-2; D remains unclear. CDR3 DNA: TGCGCCAGCAGCCAAGACCTCCCGGGTGGCCCCACCGGGGAGCTGTTTTTT. Protein product: CASSQDLPGGPTGELFF.